These 19 T cell receptor beta chains were all obtained from the same sample, sequenced in a study of blood T cell repertoires in COVID-19. The assay was immunoSEQ multiplex PCR, and TCRdb's table has in-frame clones only and misses some. The sample has 200,000 to 250,000 clones; around 75% are singletons. The material sequenced was peripheral blood. Receptors originate from a human donor in a cohort sampled during active COVID-19.

V usage is TRBV7-2 and J usage is TRBJ1-1; 8 bases map to TRBD1. The CDR3 is 14 amino acids. The junction had 5 bases not matched to a gene; V was cut back by 5 bases and J by 3 bases. Looked up from germline, CDR1 is SGHTA and CDR2 is FQGNSA. The CDR3 is CASSPGGPDTEAFF. In nucleotides, the CDR3 is TGTGCCAGCAGCCCAGGGGGCCCTGACACTGAAGCTTTCTTT.

The rearrangement joins TRBV28 to TRBJ1-2, with 8 bases aligning to TRBD1. V lost 5 bases, J lost 2 bases, and 1 base stayed unmatched. The CDR3 length is 13 residues. The germline gives CDR1 MDHEN, CDR2 SYDVKM. This CDR3 is CASSAGGNYGYTF. The CDR3 DNA follows: TGTGCCAGCAGTGCAGGGGGCAACTATGGCTACACCTTC.

This clone was seen more than once but under ten times. The chain couples TRBV6-1 to TRBJ2-1; maybe TRBD1 (6 bases). Germline V gene lookup returns CDR1 MNHNS and CDR2 SASEGT. The CDR3 sequence is 16 residues long. With 4 bases removed from V and 2 bases from J, the gap between germline ends came to 15 bases. The chain's CDR3 is CASSGATGLPYNEQFF. In DNA form, the CDR3 reads TGTGCCAGCAGTGGGGCGACAGGTCTTCCCTACAATGAGCAGTTCTTC.

The J gene is TRBJ1-3, the V gene TRBV1; TRBD1 is taken as the D call from the table, unchecked against the DNA. TRBV1 is termed a pseudogene. The CDR3 is made up of 16 amino acids. The CDR3 bases are TGCACCAGCAGCCAAGGGCCACACAGGGCTGGAAACACCATATATTTT. Translating it yields CTSSQGPHRAGNTIYF.

CDR3 sequence (DNA): TGTGCCAGCAGCGGCGTCAGGGGGACTTACTATGGCTACACCTTC. It encodes CASSGVRGTYYGYTF. This chain links TRBV9 with TRBJ1-2, with 7 bases aligning to TRBD1. The CDR3 contains 15 residues. After removal of 3 bases from V and 3 bases from J, the junction contained 8 bases not matched to a gene. From germline, CDR1 is SGDLS and CDR2 YYNGEE.

CDR3: CAIRASGIENTGELFF. The DNA for the CDR3 is TGTGCCATCAGGGCCAGCGGGATAGAGAACACCGGGGAGCTGTTTTTT. The chain recombines TRBV6-4 with TRBJ2-2; 7 nucleotides agree with TRBD2. The ends lost 10 bases at V and 1 base at J; junction bases unmatched: 12. CDR1 and CDR2 (germline): MRHNA, SNTAGT. The CDR3 runs to 16 residues.

The sample holds a few counts of this clone. The chain couples TRBV4-3 to TRBJ1-2; weak D call: TRBD1 (6 bases). V lost 4 bases and J 7 bases, leaving 16 bases between the germline ends. This CDR3 is built from 14 residues. Germline V lookup: CDR1 LGHNA, CDR2 YSLEER. CDR3 DNA sequence: TGCGCCAGCAGCCCTTTCAGGGGCCCATTTGGCTACACCTTC. Its translation is CASSPFRGPFGYTF.

This clone came up once. V gene TRBV12-3 or TRBV12-4 combines with J gene TRBJ2-7, with 7 positions matching TRBD1. Trimming at V came to 7 bases and at J to 3 bases, leaving 6 bases not matched to a gene. This CDR3 is 13 amino acids long. The CDR3 reads CASNPTGSYEQYF. The CDR3 bases are TGTGCCAGCAATCCGACAGGGAGCTACGAGCAGTACTTC.

The chain carries TRBV9 and TRBJ1-1; no firm D call. The germline CDR1 and CDR2 sequences are SGDLS and YYNGEE. This CDR3 has 13 amino acids. V was shortened by 1 base and J by 1 base, with 5 bases between the two germline ends. Here the CDR3 DNA reads TGTGCCAGCAGCGTACGGTGGAACACTGAAGCTTTCTTT. Encoded protein: CASSVRWNTEAFF.

The chain uses TRBV18 and TRBJ2-7; 10 bases are shared with TRBD1. The J segment lost 1 base and the V segment lost 2 bases, leaving 2 bases of the junction unmatched. From germline, CDR1 is KGHSH and CDR2 LQKENI. The length of the CDR3 is 15 residues. CDR3 sequence (DNA): TGTGCCAGCTCACCAGCGGGACAGGGGTCCTACGAGCAGTACTTC. Protein product: CASSPAGQGSYEQYF.

This chain connects TRBV5-8 to TRBJ2-7, with 7 bases matching TRBD1. This CDR3 is 13 amino acids long. Germline lookup yields CDR1 SGHTS and CDR2 YDEGEE. V lost 3 bases, J lost 6 bases, and 6 bases stayed unmatched. Written as DNA, the CDR3 is TGTGCCAGCAGCTCGAAGACAGGGCTCGAGCAGTACTTC. Residues: CASSSKTGLEQYF.

This clone was recorded a few times. This chain links TRBV7-9 with TRBJ2-3; 8 bases line up with TRBD2. This CDR3 spans 16 amino acids. Germline V gives CDR1 SEHNR, CDR2 FQNEAQ (reference sequence). The ends lost 1 base at V and 3 bases at J; junction bases unmatched: 6. CDR3 nucleotide sequence: TGTGCCAGCAGCTTAGGAACTAGCGGAAATACAGATACGCAGTATTTT. It codes for CASSLGTSGNTDTQYF. The full variable domain, in which reference TRBV7-9 and TRBJ2-3 provide the parts outside the CDR3, is DTGVSQNPRHKITKRGQNVTFRCDPISEHNRLYWYRQTLGQGPEFLTYFQNEAQLEKSRLLSDRFSAERPKGSFSTLEIQRTEQGDSAMYLCASSLGTSGNTDTQYFGPGTRLTVL.

The chain recombines TRBV30 with TRBJ2-7, with 10 bases aligning to TRBD2. V shed 0 bases, J shed 3 bases, and the junction held 17 bases outside the gene matches. The germline CDR1 and CDR2 sequences are GTSNPN and SVGIG (reference sequence). This CDR3 is 19 amino acids long. The CDR3 DNA sequence: TGTGCCTGGAGTGTGACCGGGACTAGCGCCCACTCGGGGGACTACGAGCAGTACTTC. Protein sequence: CAWSVTGTSAHSGDYEQYF.

J is TRBJ2-3 and V is TRBV27; 8 nucleotides match TRBD2. Germline V gene lookup returns CDR1 MNHEY and CDR2 SMNVEV (reference sequence). This CDR3 has 13 amino acids. Germline trimming cut 5 bases from V and 6 bases from J; bases unmatched to any gene: 4. The CDR3 loop reads CASSPGGPDTQYF. The CDR3 DNA sequence: TGTGCCAGCAGTCCGGGGGGGCCGGATACGCAGTATTTT.

The chain has TRBV7-2 and TRBJ2-3; 11 bases agree with TRBD1. V was pared by 2 bases and J by 4 bases, with 5 bases of the junction left unmatched. This CDR3 is 16 amino acids long. Germline V gene sequence: CDR1 SGHTA, CDR2 FQGNSA. The CDR3 sequence: CASSLRDRGMSDTQYF. As DNA, the CDR3 is TGTGCCAGCAGCTTAAGGGACAGGGGGATGTCAGATACGCAGTATTTT.

The chain links TRBV24-1 to TRBJ2-3; TRBD2 matches 12 bases. The CDR3 extends over 15 amino acids. The V gene end was trimmed by 4 bases and the J gene end by 8 bases; junction bases not matched to a gene: 6. Germline CDR1 and CDR2: KGHDR and SFDVKD. The CDR3 sequence is CATSEPGLAGSTQYF. The CDR3 nucleotides are TGTGCCACCAGTGAGCCCGGACTAGCGGGATCTACGCAGTATTTT.

The rearrangement joins TRBV28 to TRBJ1-5; tentatively, D is TRBD1 (6 bases). The V gene's germline CDR1 is MDHEN and CDR2 SYDVKM. Trimming took 3 bases from V and 5 from J, leaving 17 bases between them. The CDR3 consists of 16 residues. CDR3 in amino acids: CASSFSGARGHQPQHF. The DNA for the CDR3 is TGTGCCAGCAGTTTTTCCGGGGCCAGGGGACATCAGCCCCAGCATTTT. Complete variable domain (other parts from reference TRBV28 and TRBJ1-5): DVKVTQSSRYLVKRTGEKVFLECVQDMDHENMFWYRQDPGLGLRLIYFSYDVKMKEKGDIPEGYSVSREKKERFSLILESASTNQTSMYLCASSFSGARGHQPQHFGDGTRLSIL.

The V gene is TRBV30, the J gene TRBJ1-1; D uncertain. The CDR3 runs 14 residues. Between the trimmed V and J ends, which lost 2 bases and 8 bases, there was a span of 18 bases. The V gene's germline CDR1 is GTSNPN and CDR2 SVGIG (reference sequence). CDR3 in DNA: TGTGCCTGGAGTCCCACATGGAGCTTTACGGAAGCTTTCTTT. Amino acid sequence: CAWSPTWSFTEAFF.

The J gene is TRBJ2-1, the V gene TRBV7-9; D gene unclear. CDR3 size: 11 residues. CDR1 SEHNR and CDR2 FQNEAQ come from the germline V gene (reference sequence). V was cut by 4 bases and J by 9 bases, with 7 bases left in between. The chain's CDR3 is CASSSLVEQFF. DNA of the CDR3: TGTGCCAGCAGCTCCTTAGTTGAGCAGTTCTTC.